This TCR beta chain is drawn from a study of control samples from healthy donors and cancer patients. TCRdb's copy holds only in-frame clones and misses some; the assay was immunoSEQ multiplex PCR. The top ten clones hold around 11% of a sample with about 160,000 clones, about 90% of them seen once. The sequence derives from a man under 40 in good health. Specimen: blood.

The CDR3 bases are TGCGCCAGCAGCTTGGAAGGGATCGCCAAAAACATTCAGTACTTC. It translates to CASSLEGIAKNIQYF. The chain recombines TRBV5-1 with TRBJ2-4, with unresolved D. Trimming cost V 0 bases and J 1 base, with 8 bases left between them. Germline V gene data show CDR1 as SGHRS and CDR2 as YFSETQ. The CDR3 loop spans 15 amino acids.